Shown below are 5 T cell receptor beta chains from a single sample sequenced in a study of shared clonotypes between healthy human individuals. The repertoire was sequenced with immunoSEQ multiplex PCR; TCRdb's copy has only in-frame clones and lacks some. The data contain about 1 million clones, around 74% of them seen just once; the ten biggest clones take up 1.4% to 1.5%. Sequencing was carried out using memory CD4+ T cells sorted from blood. Described subset: CD45RA-negative fraction. These receptors were taken from a young man in good health.

This sequence joins TRBV30 and TRBJ2-7; TRBD1 aligns across 11 bases. Looked up from germline, CDR1 is GTSNPN and CDR2 is SVGIG (reference sequence). The V and J ends lost 2 bases and 3 bases, in that order; junction bases with no gene match: 3. The CDR3 contains 14 residues. In DNA form, the CDR3 reads TGTGCCTGGAGTACCGGGACAGGGGGCTACGAGCAGTACTTC. This translates into CAWSTGTGGYEQYF.

This clone has only one observation. This rearrangement joins TRBV28 to TRBJ2-7, with 8 bases fitting TRBD1. Germline V gene data show CDR1 as MDHEN and CDR2 as SYDVKM. The CDR3 length is 16 residues. J gave up 2 bases and V 2 bases, and 8 bases lay outside the gene matches. The DNA of the CDR3 is TGTGCCAGCAGTTTAGGTCAGGACAGGGCAGCCTACGAGCAGTACTTC. Its translation: CASSLGQDRAAYEQYF.

This chain connects TRBV19 to TRBJ1-2, with 7 bases identical to TRBD1. CDR1 and CDR2 (germline): LNHDA, SQIVND (reference sequence). This CDR3 has 15 amino acids. J lost 7 bases, V lost 3 bases, and 11 bases had no gene match. The CDR3 region has the DNA TGTGCCAGTAGTATTGGACAGGCGGCGCCTCTTGGCTACACCTTC. Translating gives CASSIGQAAPLGYTF.

The rearrangement joins TRBV4-1 to TRBJ2-6; no clear D gene. From germline, CDR1 is MGHRA and CDR2 YSYEKL. The CDR3 consists of 17 residues. V lost 4 bases, J lost 4 bases, and 17 bases lay in between. CDR3: CASSPSSTASGANVLTF. For the CDR3, the DNA is TGCGCCAGCAGCCCCTCCTCGACCGCCTCCGGGGCCAACGTCCTGACTTTC.

This rearrangement joins TRBV15 to TRBJ2-3, with 11 bases that match TRBD1. This CDR3 region has 14 residues. The germline CDR1 and CDR2 sequences are LNHNV and YYDKDF (reference sequence). V was clipped by 8 bases and J by 4 bases; unmatched bases: 5. The CDR3 is CATSAGQGADTQYF. In nucleotides, the CDR3 is TGTGCCACCTCTGCGGGACAGGGGGCAGATACGCAGTATTTT. Supplemented by reference TRBV15 and TRBJ2-3, the full variable domain reads DAMVIQNPRYQVTQFGKPVTLSCSQTLNHNVMYWYQQKSSQAPKLLFHYYDKDFNNEADTPDNFQSRRPNTSFCFLDIRSPGLGDTAMYLCATSAGQGADTQYFGPGTRLTVL.